Listed below are T cell receptor beta chains from one sample, sequenced in a study of technical replicates of blood from four donors. Only in-frame clones appear in the TCRdb table, and some are missing; sequencing was by immunoSEQ multiplex PCR. The data hold 84,000 or so clones, with roughly 94% observed a single time. The sample was T cells isolated from PBMCs. These receptors all come from a human donor in good health. Each CDR3 is given with its conserved first and last residue. Each record gives: clone size, CDR3 length, D gene, J gene, V gene, CDR3 protein, CDR3 DNA. D genes are given only for firm matches. Where a row states a size, it is once, few, many or the class of an expanded clone; other rows omit it.

abundance: -; len: 15; d_gene: TRBD2; j_gene: TRBJ2-3; v_gene: TRBV5-1; CDR3aa: CASSLAGGLWDTQYF; CDR3nt: TGCGCCAGCAGCTTGGCGGGAGGTCTGTGGGATACGCAGTATTTT
abundance: -; len: 19; d_gene: TRBD1; j_gene: TRBJ1-2; v_gene: TRBV5-1; CDR3aa: CASSLVVRDRGRGDYGYTF; CDR3nt: TGCGCCAGCAGCTTGGTGGTCCGGGACAGGGGACGAGGGGACTATGGCTACACCTTC
abundance: -; len: 14; d_gene: -; j_gene: TRBJ2-5; v_gene: TRBV9; CDR3aa: CASSDRPTGGTQYF; CDR3nt: TGTGCCAGCAGCGACCGCCCCACCGGCGGGACCCAGTACTTC
abundance: -; len: 14; d_gene: -; j_gene: TRBJ2-7; v_gene: TRBV27; CDR3aa: CASSLSGISYEQYF; CDR3nt: TGTGCCAGCAGTTTGAGCGGAATCTCCTACGAGCAGTACTTC
abundance: -; len: 13; d_gene: -; j_gene: TRBJ2-1; v_gene: TRBV10-1; CDR3aa: CASSVGRYNEQFF; CDR3nt: TGCGCCAGCAGTGTCGGCAGGTACAATGAGCAGTTCTTC
abundance: -; len: 15; d_gene: TRBD1; j_gene: TRBJ1-6; v_gene: TRBV6-6; CDR3aa: CASSLSGTGDSPLHF; CDR3nt: TGTGCCAGCAGTTTATCCGGGACAGGGGATTCACCCCTCCACTTT
abundance: -; len: 19; d_gene: TRBD1; j_gene: TRBJ1-5; v_gene: TRBV28; CDR3aa: CASSPLKGTGVYSNQPQHF; CDR3nt: TGTGCCAGCAGCCCTCTCAAGGGGACAGGAGTTTATAGCAATCAGCCCCAGCATTTT
abundance: -; len: 15; d_gene: TRBD2; j_gene: TRBJ2-3; v_gene: TRBV15; CDR3aa: CATSRGGSVTDTQYF; CDR3nt: TGTGCCACCAGCAGGGGAGGGTCCGTGACAGATACGCAGTATTTT
abundance: once; len: 14; d_gene: -; j_gene: TRBJ2-1; v_gene: TRBV6-5; CDR3aa: CASSTATDDNEQFF; CDR3nt: TGTGCCAGCAGTACGGCGACAGACGACAATGAGCAGTTCTTC
abundance: -; len: 14; d_gene: -; j_gene: TRBJ2-5; v_gene: TRBV29-1; CDR3aa: CSVGLADLRETQYF; CDR3nt: TGCAGCGTTGGGTTAGCGGACCTACGGGAGACCCAGTACTTC
abundance: once; len: 14; d_gene: -; j_gene: TRBJ1-5; v_gene: TRBV6-6; CDR3aa: CASSYSSNNQPQHF; CDR3nt: TGTGCCAGCAGTTACTCGAGCAACAATCAGCCCCAGCATTTT
abundance: -; len: 15; d_gene: -; j_gene: TRBJ2-1; v_gene: TRBV9; CDR3aa: CASSVVGGSYNEQFF; CDR3nt: TGTGCCAGCAGCGTAGTGGGGGGATCCTACAATGAGCAGTTCTTC
abundance: -; len: 16; d_gene: -; j_gene: TRBJ1-5; v_gene: TRBV10-1; CDR3aa: CASSESTLKENQPQHF; CDR3nt: TGCGCCAGCAGTGAGTCGACTCTTAAGGAAAATCAGCCCCAGCATTTT
abundance: -; len: 16; d_gene: -; j_gene: TRBJ2-3; v_gene: TRBV7-9; CDR3aa: CASSLGVAASTDTQYF; CDR3nt: TGTGCCAGCAGCCTAGGGGTGGCGGCTAGCACAGATACGCAGTATTTT
abundance: once; len: 12; d_gene: -; j_gene: TRBJ1-3; v_gene: TRBV6-1; CDR3aa: CATRGSGNTIYF; CDR3nt: TGTGCCACCCGGGGCTCTGGAAACACCATATATTTT
abundance: -; len: 13; d_gene: -; j_gene: TRBJ2-1; v_gene: TRBV6-1; CDR3aa: CASSEGPYNEQFF; CDR3nt: TGTGCCAGCAGTGAAGGGCCGTACAATGAGCAGTTCTTC
abundance: -; len: 15; d_gene: -; j_gene: TRBJ1-1; v_gene: TRBV6-5; CDR3aa: CASSYSDNQNTEAFF; CDR3nt: TGTGCCAGCAGTTACTCGGACAACCAGAACACTGAAGCTTTCTTT
abundance: -; len: 12; d_gene: -; j_gene: TRBJ1-2; v_gene: TRBV5-6; CDR3aa: CASSLQGRGYTF; CDR3nt: TGTGCCAGCAGCCTACAGGGTCGTGGCTACACCTTC
abundance: -; len: 16; d_gene: TRBD2; j_gene: TRBJ2-1; v_gene: TRBV7-4; CDR3aa: CASSLGGTSGVNEQFF; CDR3nt: TGTGCCAGCAGCTTAGGAGGGACTAGCGGGGTCAATGAGCAGTTCTTC
abundance: -; len: 14; d_gene: -; j_gene: TRBJ1-1; v_gene: TRBV10-2; CDR3aa: CASSRGQKNTEAFF; CDR3nt: TGCGCCAGCAGTCGAGGACAAAAGAACACTGAAGCTTTCTTT
abundance: -; len: 15; d_gene: TRBD1; j_gene: TRBJ2-7; v_gene: TRBV4-1; CDR3aa: CASSYTPGQGYEQYF; CDR3nt: TGCGCCAGCAGCTACACACCGGGACAGGGGTACGAGCAGTACTTC
abundance: -; len: 15; d_gene: TRBD2; j_gene: TRBJ2-3; v_gene: TRBV5-1; CDR3aa: CASSLVGLEIDTQYF; CDR3nt: TGCGCCAGCAGCTTGGTAGGACTAGAAATAGATACGCAGTATTTT
abundance: -; len: 14; d_gene: TRBD1; j_gene: TRBJ2-1; v_gene: TRBV6-1; CDR3aa: CASSEGTGSNEQFF; CDR3nt: TGTGCCAGCAGCGAAGGGACAGGGAGCAATGAGCAGTTCTTC
abundance: -; len: 14; d_gene: -; j_gene: TRBJ1-1; v_gene: TRBV9; CDR3aa: CASSVGGGGTEAFF; CDR3nt: TGTGCCAGCAGCGTAGGCGGGGGTGGCACTGAAGCTTTCTTT
abundance: -; len: 12; d_gene: -; j_gene: TRBJ2-1; v_gene: TRBV28; CDR3aa: CASSFALNEQFF; CDR3nt: TGTGCCAGCAGTTTTGCCCTAAATGAGCAGTTCTTC
abundance: -; len: 15; d_gene: TRBD2; j_gene: TRBJ2-7; v_gene: TRBV18; CDR3aa: CASSPASGLSYEQYF; CDR3nt: TGTGCCAGCTCACCGGCTAGCGGGTTATCCTACGAGCAGTACTTC